A selection of T cell receptor beta chains follows, all from one sample in a study of blood T cell repertoires in COVID-19. Data came from immunoSEQ multiplex PCR; TCRdb stores just in-frame clones and leaves some out. The sample yields approximately 42,000 clones, around 75% seen once. The material sequenced was peripheral blood. All receptors come from a man older than 75 with acute or convalescent COVID-19. CDR3s include the opening cysteine and the closing phenylalanine or tryptophan. Fields, in order: D gene, clone size, V gene, J gene, CDR3 DNA, CDR3 protein. A D gene is named only where the DNA matches it firmly. Not every row has a clone size; where given, it reads once, few, many or a size class.

D gene: -
clone size: -
V gene: TRBV11-1
J gene: TRBJ2-5
CDR3 DNA: TGTGCCAGCAGCCCCTGGACAGTAAACGACCAGTACTTC
CDR3 protein: CASSPWTVNDQYF

D gene: TRBD2
clone size: -
V gene: TRBV4-1
J gene: TRBJ2-2
CDR3 DNA: TGCGCCAGCAGCCTCAGCGGGAGGAATACCGGGGAGCTGTTTTTT
CDR3 protein: CASSLSGRNTGELFF

D gene: TRBD1
clone size: -
V gene: TRBV6-5
J gene: TRBJ1-2
CDR3 DNA: TGTGCCAGCAGTTACTCGAGGACAGGGGGCGGTTATGGCTACACCTTC
CDR3 protein: CASSYSRTGGGYGYTF

D gene: -
clone size: -
V gene: TRBV18
J gene: TRBJ2-7
CDR3 DNA: TGTGCCAGCTCAGTCCTCGACCCAGCGGGCGGTCCGGGGGAGCAGTACTTC
CDR3 protein: CASSVLDPAGGPGEQYF

D gene: TRBD1
clone size: -
V gene: TRBV28
J gene: TRBJ1-4
CDR3 DNA: TGTGCCAGCAGTTTAGACAGGGCTGAAAAACTGTTTTTT
CDR3 protein: CASSLDRAEKLFF

D gene: -
clone size: -
V gene: TRBV7-3
J gene: TRBJ2-1
CDR3 DNA: TGTGCCAGCAGCCCCGCTAGTGCTAGCTCCTACAATGAGCAGTTCTTC
CDR3 protein: CASSPASASSYNEQFF

D gene: -
clone size: -
V gene: TRBV13
J gene: TRBJ2-3
CDR3 DNA: TGTGCCAGCAGCTTAGGACTAGCAGTGCAGTATTTT
CDR3 protein: CASSLGLAVQYF

D gene: TRBD2
clone size: -
V gene: TRBV15
J gene: TRBJ2-1
CDR3 DNA: TGTGCCACCAGCAGAGTAGGTGGCGGGAGGGCTTCTGAGCAGTTCTTC
CDR3 protein: CATSRVGGGRASEQFF

D gene: TRBD2
clone size: -
V gene: TRBV28
J gene: TRBJ2-7
CDR3 DNA: TGTGCCAGCAGTTCTTATGGGAGCCTAGCGGGAGGGGAGCAGTACTTC
CDR3 protein: CASSSYGSLAGGEQYF

D gene: TRBD2
clone size: -
V gene: TRBV6-5
J gene: TRBJ2-1
CDR3 DNA: TGTGCCAGCAGTCCAAGCGGGAGGGCCCGTGATGAGCAGTTCTTC
CDR3 protein: CASSPSGRARDEQFF

D gene: TRBD2
clone size: -
V gene: TRBV5-1
J gene: TRBJ2-1
CDR3 DNA: TGCGCCAGCAGCCCACCGTGGCTAGCGGCCTACAATGAGCAGTTCTTC
CDR3 protein: CASSPPWLAAYNEQFF

D gene: -
clone size: -
V gene: TRBV7-2
J gene: TRBJ2-1
CDR3 DNA: TGTGCCAGCAGCCTACCTACAGGGTTTCCGTTCTTC
CDR3 protein: CASSLPTGFPFF

D gene: TRBD1
clone size: -
V gene: TRBV4-3
J gene: TRBJ2-1
CDR3 DNA: TGCGCCAGCAGCACTAACCTTTGGGACAGGGCAATCTTC
CDR3 protein: CASSTNLWDRAIF

D gene: -
clone size: -
V gene: TRBV30
J gene: TRBJ2-7
CDR3 DNA: TGTGCCTGGAGTCCTCAGGGGTACGAGCAGTACTTC
CDR3 protein: CAWSPQGYEQYF

D gene: TRBD1
clone size: -
V gene: TRBV19
J gene: TRBJ1-5
CDR3 DNA: TGTGCCAGTAGTATAGGGCTGGGGACAGGGACACAGCCCCAGCATTTT
CDR3 protein: CASSIGLGTGTQPQHF

D gene: TRBD2
clone size: -
V gene: TRBV30
J gene: TRBJ2-5
CDR3 DNA: TGTGCCTGGAGCAAAGCGGGAGTGGGGGAGACCCAGTACTTC
CDR3 protein: CAWSKAGVGETQYF

D gene: -
clone size: -
V gene: TRBV18
J gene: TRBJ2-5
CDR3 DNA: TGTGCCAGCTCACCGGCGAGGGAGACCCAGTACTTC
CDR3 protein: CASSPARETQYF

D gene: -
clone size: few
V gene: TRBV28
J gene: TRBJ2-5
CDR3 DNA: TGTGCCAGCAGTGCTCCGGGGACCTTGAGGGGGGAGACCCAGTACTTC
CDR3 protein: CASSAPGTLRGETQYF

D gene: TRBD2
clone size: -
V gene: TRBV19
J gene: TRBJ2-3
CDR3 DNA: TGTGCCAGTAGTATGGGACTAGCGGTGGATACGCAGTATTTT
CDR3 protein: CASSMGLAVDTQYF

D gene: -
clone size: -
V gene: TRBV11-2
J gene: TRBJ2-7
CDR3 DNA: TGTGCCAGCAGCTTGGGGGGGCCTGGTGAGCAGTACTTC
CDR3 protein: CASSLGGPGEQYF

D gene: -
clone size: -
V gene: TRBV2
J gene: TRBJ2-7
CDR3 DNA: TGTGCCAGCAGTCGGTCCTACGAGCAGTACTTC
CDR3 protein: CASSRSYEQYF

D gene: TRBD1
clone size: -
V gene: TRBV7-2
J gene: TRBJ1-4
CDR3 DNA: TGTGCCAGCAGCCTCGATCACAGGGGTTCTAATGAAAAACTGTTTTTT
CDR3 protein: CASSLDHRGSNEKLFF

D gene: TRBD2
clone size: -
V gene: TRBV19
J gene: TRBJ2-5
CDR3 DNA: TGTGCCAGTAGTTCTGGGGAGGGAGGAAGAGAGACCCAGTACTTC
CDR3 protein: CASSSGEGGRETQYF

D gene: TRBD2
clone size: -
V gene: TRBV6-2/TRBV6-3
J gene: TRBJ2-1
CDR3 DNA: TGTGCCAGCAGTTATGTTCAACGACTAGCGGGTAACAATGAGCAGTTCTTC
CDR3 protein: CASSYVQRLAGNNEQFF

D gene: TRBD1
clone size: -
V gene: TRBV28
J gene: TRBJ2-7
CDR3 DNA: TGTGCCAGCATTCCGGGACAGGGAAGGGGCGAGCAGTACTTC
CDR3 protein: CASIPGQGRGEQYF

D gene: -
clone size: -
V gene: TRBV6-1
J gene: TRBJ1-2
CDR3 DNA: TGTGCCAGCAGTGAAGGGGGAGGGACGAGAGGCTACACCTTC
CDR3 protein: CASSEGGGTRGYTF

D gene: TRBD2
clone size: many
V gene: TRBV19
J gene: TRBJ2-7
CDR3 DNA: TGTGCCAGTAGTCTTAGCGGGAGTTCCCCCTCCTACGAGCAGTACTTC
CDR3 protein: CASSLSGSSPSYEQYF

D gene: TRBD1
clone size: -
V gene: TRBV6-2/TRBV6-3
J gene: TRBJ2-7
CDR3 DNA: TGTGCCAGCAGTTACCCCCGGGACAGGGTCGGAGACGAGCAGTACTTC
CDR3 protein: CASSYPRDRVGDEQYF

D gene: -
clone size: few
V gene: TRBV12-3/TRBV12-4
J gene: TRBJ2-7
CDR3 DNA: TGTGCCAGCAGTTTAGATCCGGGCTACGAGCAGTACTTC
CDR3 protein: CASSLDPGYEQYF

D gene: -
clone size: -
V gene: TRBV28
J gene: TRBJ1-2
CDR3 DNA: TGTGCCAGCAGGCCCCCGGGACTCACTTATGGCTACACCTTC
CDR3 protein: CASRPPGLTYGYTF

D gene: -
clone size: -
V gene: TRBV30
J gene: TRBJ2-3
CDR3 DNA: TGTGCCTGGAGTCGTAATAGAGGGAATACGCAGTATTTT
CDR3 protein: CAWSRNRGNTQYF

D gene: -
clone size: -
V gene: TRBV2
J gene: TRBJ2-7
CDR3 DNA: TGTGCCAGCAGCGGGGTGGCGGGCCTATCCTACGAGCAGTACTTC
CDR3 protein: CASSGVAGLSYEQYF

D gene: TRBD1
clone size: few
V gene: TRBV2
J gene: TRBJ1-5
CDR3 DNA: TGTGCCAGCAGTGGCGAACAGGGGACTCAGCCCCAGCATTTT
CDR3 protein: CASSGEQGTQPQHF